These T cell receptor beta chains were read from a single sample in a study of cytomegalovirus exposure and HLA in healthy donors. TCRdb's copy holds only in-frame clones and misses some; the assay was immunoSEQ multiplex PCR. Of about 190,000 clones listed, almost 80% are singletons. Material for sequencing was PBMCs. Every receptor here comes from a woman in her late teens or twenties in good health and CMV-seronegative. Each CDR3 is given with its conserved first and last residue. The D gene is left open where the match is weak. Clone size appears in some rows only: once, few, many, or a class for an expanded clone.

j_gene: TRBJ2-1; abundance: -; len: 15; v_gene: TRBV5-1; d_gene: TRBD1; CDR3nt: TGCGCCAGCAGTCGAGGACAGGGGGCCTACAATGAGCAGTTCTTC; CDR3aa: CASSRGQGAYNEQFF
j_gene: TRBJ2-5; abundance: few; len: 17; v_gene: TRBV5-1; d_gene: -; CDR3nt: TGCGCCAGCAGCTCCGGACGGTCACCCACTGGAGGGGAGACCCAGTACTTC; CDR3aa: CASSSGRSPTGGETQYF
j_gene: TRBJ1-1; abundance: -; len: 15; v_gene: TRBV5-1; d_gene: TRBD1; CDR3nt: TGCGCCAGCAGCGATTGGGACCCAGGGGGCACTGAAGCTTTCTTT; CDR3aa: CASSDWDPGGTEAFF
j_gene: TRBJ1-2; abundance: -; len: 12; v_gene: TRBV2; d_gene: -; CDR3nt: TGTGCCAGCAGCGACAGGCACTATGGCTACACCTTC; CDR3aa: CASSDRHYGYTF
j_gene: TRBJ2-3; abundance: -; len: 16; v_gene: TRBV6-6; d_gene: TRBD2; CDR3nt: TGTGCCAGCAGTTACTCCGAGCGGGGGCTCTCGGATACGCAGTATTTT; CDR3aa: CASSYSERGLSDTQYF
j_gene: TRBJ1-5; abundance: -; len: 13; v_gene: TRBV7-9; d_gene: -; CDR3nt: TGTGCCAGCAGCTTAGGGCTTAATCAGCCCCAGCATTTT; CDR3aa: CASSLGLNQPQHF
j_gene: TRBJ2-5; abundance: -; len: 16; v_gene: TRBV19; d_gene: TRBD2; CDR3nt: TGTGCCAGTAGTAGTGGGACTAGCGGGACCGAAGAGACCCAGTACTTC; CDR3aa: CASSSGTSGTEETQYF
j_gene: TRBJ1-2; abundance: -; len: 14; v_gene: TRBV30; d_gene: TRBD1; CDR3nt: TGTGCCTGGAGCGAGACAGGGGGTCGGTATGGCTACACCTTC; CDR3aa: CAWSETGGRYGYTF
j_gene: TRBJ2-7; abundance: -; len: 14; v_gene: TRBV6-5; d_gene: TRBD1; CDR3nt: TGTGCCAGCAGTTACTGGACAGGTTTGTACGAGCAGTACTTC; CDR3aa: CASSYWTGLYEQYF
j_gene: TRBJ2-7; abundance: -; len: 13; v_gene: TRBV29-1; d_gene: -; CDR3nt: TGCAGCGTGCCAAGTGAGGCTCCCTACGAGCAGTACTTC; CDR3aa: CSVPSEAPYEQYF
j_gene: TRBJ1-2; abundance: -; len: 14; v_gene: TRBV14; d_gene: TRBD1; CDR3nt: TGTGCCAGCAGTCAGTTAGACAGGGCCTATGGCTACACCTTC; CDR3aa: CASSQLDRAYGYTF
j_gene: TRBJ2-1; abundance: -; len: 15; v_gene: TRBV19; d_gene: -; CDR3nt: TGTGCCAGTAGCCCCTTAGCTGACTCCTACAATGAGCAGTTCTTC; CDR3aa: CASSPLADSYNEQFF
j_gene: TRBJ1-1; abundance: -; len: 15; v_gene: TRBV28; d_gene: -; CDR3nt: TGTGCCAGCACTACCAACCACGGAGGGAACACTGAAGCTTTCTTT; CDR3aa: CASTTNHGGNTEAFF
j_gene: TRBJ1-1; abundance: -; len: 16; v_gene: TRBV7-6; d_gene: TRBD1; CDR3nt: TGTGCCAGCAGCTTAGTGCAGGGGGTGATGAACACTGAAGCTTTCTTT; CDR3aa: CASSLVQGVMNTEAFF
j_gene: TRBJ2-1; abundance: -; len: 15; v_gene: TRBV10-3; d_gene: TRBD2; CDR3nt: TGTGCCATCAGTGAGAGTAGGACTAGCGATAATGAGCAGTTCTTC; CDR3aa: CAISESRTSDNEQFF
j_gene: TRBJ1-2; abundance: -; len: 12; v_gene: TRBV5-6; d_gene: -; CDR3nt: TGTGCCAGCAGCCAGGTTCAGGTCGGCTACACCTTC; CDR3aa: CASSQVQVGYTF
j_gene: TRBJ1-2; abundance: -; len: 15; v_gene: TRBV4-1; d_gene: -; CDR3nt: TGCGCCAGCAGCCAAGACAGTCGGGGTAACTATGGCTACACCTTC; CDR3aa: CASSQDSRGNYGYTF
j_gene: TRBJ2-7; abundance: -; len: 14; v_gene: TRBV30; d_gene: TRBD1; CDR3nt: TGTGCCTGGAGGACAGGGGGCTCCTCCTACGAGCAGTACTTC; CDR3aa: CAWRTGGSSYEQYF
j_gene: TRBJ1-2; abundance: -; len: 19; v_gene: TRBV28; d_gene: TRBD1; CDR3nt: TGTGCCAGCAGTTTATTAGTCAGATCGGACAGGGCGAACTACTATGGCTACACCTTC; CDR3aa: CASSLLVRSDRANYYGYTF
j_gene: TRBJ1-1; abundance: -; len: 15; v_gene: TRBV4-1; d_gene: TRBD1; CDR3nt: TGCGCCAGCAGCCCGATGATTCAGGGGGACACTGAAGCTTTCTTT; CDR3aa: CASSPMIQGDTEAFF
j_gene: TRBJ2-7; abundance: -; len: 13; v_gene: TRBV5-6; d_gene: -; CDR3nt: TGTGCCAGCAGCCCTGATGACAGTTACGAGCAGTACTTC; CDR3aa: CASSPDDSYEQYF
j_gene: TRBJ1-1; abundance: -; len: 14; v_gene: TRBV7-9; d_gene: TRBD1; CDR3nt: TGTGCCAGCAGCTCGGGACAGATGAACACTGAAGCTTTCTTT; CDR3aa: CASSSGQMNTEAFF
j_gene: TRBJ1-2; abundance: -; len: 13; v_gene: TRBV11-2; d_gene: -; CDR3nt: TGTGCCAGCAGCCCGGACAGAAACTATGGCTACACCTTC; CDR3aa: CASSPDRNYGYTF
j_gene: TRBJ1-1; abundance: -; len: 15; v_gene: TRBV6-5; d_gene: -; CDR3nt: TGTGCCAGCAGTTACCCGGGGGGGTTAAACACTGAAGCTTTCTTT; CDR3aa: CASSYPGGLNTEAFF
j_gene: TRBJ1-4; abundance: -; len: 16; v_gene: TRBV11-2; d_gene: TRBD1; CDR3nt: TGTGCCAGCAGCTTAGATCTTGGGACAGTCAATGAAAAACTGTTTTTT; CDR3aa: CASSLDLGTVNEKLFF
j_gene: TRBJ2-1; abundance: -; len: 15; v_gene: TRBV5-1; d_gene: TRBD2; CDR3nt: TGCGCCAGCAGCCCCCTAGCGGGGGCCAACAATGAGCAGTTCTTC; CDR3aa: CASSPLAGANNEQFF
j_gene: TRBJ2-5; abundance: -; len: 13; v_gene: TRBV19; d_gene: TRBD1; CDR3nt: TGTGCCAGCGGACAGGGGCGTCAAGAGACCCAGTACTTC; CDR3aa: CASGQGRQETQYF
j_gene: TRBJ2-3; abundance: -; len: 14; v_gene: TRBV28; d_gene: TRBD2; CDR3nt: TGTGCCAGCAGCTCTAGCGGGGGAGTAAATACGCAGTATTTT; CDR3aa: CASSSSGGVNTQYF
j_gene: TRBJ1-3; abundance: once; len: 14; v_gene: TRBV7-8; d_gene: -; CDR3nt: TGTGCCAGCAGCTTATCGAGCTCTGGAAACACCATATATTTT; CDR3aa: CASSLSSSGNTIYF
j_gene: TRBJ2-7; abundance: -; len: 15; v_gene: TRBV7-8; d_gene: -; CDR3nt: TGTGCCAGCAGCTTTTCCGGGACAACAGACTACGAGCAGTACTTC; CDR3aa: CASSFSGTTDYEQYF
j_gene: TRBJ1-6; abundance: once; len: 15; v_gene: TRBV5-1; d_gene: -; CDR3nt: TGCGCCAGCAGGGGGTTTGACGGGGGAAATTCACCCCTCCACTTT; CDR3aa: CASRGFDGGNSPLHF
j_gene: TRBJ1-1; abundance: once; len: 16; v_gene: TRBV28; d_gene: -; CDR3nt: TGTGCCAGCAGTTCCGTCTTGGGCTTTTTGAACACTGAAGCTTTCTTT; CDR3aa: CASSSVLGFLNTEAFF
j_gene: TRBJ1-4; abundance: -; len: 12; v_gene: TRBV9; d_gene: -; CDR3nt: TGTGCCAGCAGCCGATCCGGACAGTTCCTGTTTTTT; CDR3aa: CASSRSGQFLFF
j_gene: TRBJ2-2; abundance: -; len: 15; v_gene: TRBV6-6; d_gene: -; CDR3nt: TGTGCCAGCAGTTACCCTTCTCGTATCGGCGGGGAGCTGTTTTTT; CDR3aa: CASSYPSRIGGELFF
j_gene: TRBJ1-5; abundance: -; len: 16; v_gene: TRBV6-6; d_gene: -; CDR3nt: TGTGCCAGCAGTGCGCGGACGGGCAGGGGCAATCAGCCCCAGCATTTT; CDR3aa: CASSARTGRGNQPQHF
j_gene: TRBJ1-3; abundance: once; len: 15; v_gene: TRBV5-4; d_gene: -; CDR3nt: TGTGCCAGCAGCTCACAGGGCATCTCTGGAAACACCATATATTTT; CDR3aa: CASSSQGISGNTIYF
j_gene: TRBJ1-6; abundance: -; len: 14; v_gene: TRBV4-1; d_gene: -; CDR3nt: TGCGCCAGCAGCCAAGGACAATATAATTCACCCCTCCACTTT; CDR3aa: CASSQGQYNSPLHF
j_gene: TRBJ2-3; abundance: few; len: 19; v_gene: TRBV7-6; d_gene: TRBD2; CDR3nt: TGTGCCAGCAGCTTGGGGACGGGGACTAGCGGGTCTCGCACAGATACGCAGTATTTT; CDR3aa: CASSLGTGTSGSRTDTQYF
j_gene: TRBJ2-3; abundance: -; len: 16; v_gene: TRBV7-7; d_gene: TRBD2; CDR3nt: TGTGCTAGCAGCTCCTTAGGAGCGGGAGGAGCAGATACGCAGTATTTT; CDR3aa: CASSSLGAGGADTQYF
j_gene: TRBJ2-7; abundance: -; len: 14; v_gene: TRBV11-2; d_gene: TRBD1; CDR3nt: TGTGCCAGCAGCACCCGGACAGGGGGCCACGAGCAGTACTTC; CDR3aa: CASSTRTGGHEQYF
j_gene: TRBJ2-3; abundance: once; len: 15; v_gene: TRBV7-3; d_gene: TRBD2; CDR3nt: TGTGCCAGCAGCTTATCTAGCGGAAGCACAGATACGCAGTATTTT; CDR3aa: CASSLSSGSTDTQYF
j_gene: TRBJ2-5; abundance: -; len: 16; v_gene: TRBV7-9; d_gene: TRBD2; CDR3nt: TGTGCCAGCAGCTCTGGACTAGCGGGGGTTCAAGAGACCCAGTACTTC; CDR3aa: CASSSGLAGVQETQYF
j_gene: TRBJ2-7; abundance: -; len: 13; v_gene: TRBV27; d_gene: -; CDR3nt: TGTGCCAGCAGTACGATGGGCCCCTACGAGCAGTACTTC; CDR3aa: CASSTMGPYEQYF
j_gene: TRBJ2-6; abundance: -; len: 17; v_gene: TRBV5-5; d_gene: -; CDR3nt: TGTGCCAGCAGCTTGGTGCCAGGGCGATCTGGGGCCAACGTCCTGACTTTC; CDR3aa: CASSLVPGRSGANVLTF
j_gene: TRBJ2-5; abundance: -; len: 14; v_gene: TRBV6-5; d_gene: TRBD1; CDR3nt: TGTGCCAGCAGCAAGGACAGGGGGTGGGAGACCCAGTACTTC; CDR3aa: CASSKDRGWETQYF